The entry below gives a single TCR beta chain sequence along with its context. This sample stems from a study of OX40 agonist ivuxolimab in advanced cancers. CDR1 MRHNA and CDR2 SNTAGT come from the germline V gene. V shed 3 bases and J shed 1 base, with 6 bases lying between them. The CDR3 is 13 residues long. Patients were ineligible given autoimmune disease history or systemic immunosuppression. Assay used: immunoSEQ multiplex PCR; TCRdb lists only in-frame clones, some missing. The repertoire holds about 54,000 clones, with about 81% as singletons. This chain joins TRBV6-4 and TRBJ1-1; D might be TRBD1 (5 bases). This receptor was obtained from an adult with an advanced solid tumor such as melanoma, head and neck, liver or kidney cancer. The sample in question was CD4+ or CD8+ T cells sorted from blood, obtained in a trial of the OX40 agonist ivuxolimab. CDR3 DNA sequence: TGTGCCAGCAGTGAAACAGGGAACACTGAAGCTTTCTTT. As protein: CASSETGNTEAFF.